The 17 T cell receptor beta chains listed next were all sequenced from one sample in a study of shared clonotypes between healthy human individuals. Libraries were prepared by immunoSEQ multiplex PCR; TCRdb keeps only in-frame clonotypes and omits some of them. The table lists under 200,000 clones, 90% to 95% of them singletons. The sequenced sample was naive CD4+ T cells sorted from blood. Regarding subset: CD45RA+ positively selected. The receptors were gathered from a woman aged 25-40 years in good health.

The genes are TRBV11-2 and TRBJ2-1; 13 bases match TRBD2. The germline CDR1 and CDR2 sequences are SGHAT and FQNNGV. The CDR3 spans 15 residues. V was clipped by 0 bases and J by 11 bases; unmatched bases: 4. The CDR3 sequence is CASSLDKGTSGKQFF. In DNA, the CDR3 is TGTGCCAGCAGCTTAGATAAGGGGACTAGCGGGAAGCAGTTCTTC.

The chain couples TRBV28 to TRBJ2-7, with D unclear. This CDR3 region has 12 residues. The V and J ends lost 2 bases and 4 bases respectively, with 6 bases between them. The germline V gene has CDR1 MDHEN and CDR2 SYDVKM. CDR3 amino acids: CASSLNFYEQYF. The CDR3 DNA is TGTGCCAGCAGTTTAAATTTTTACGAGCAGTACTTC.

This clone was counted a single time. This sequence joins TRBV7-2 and TRBJ1-3; D might be TRBD1 (5 bases). Trimming removed 5 bases at V and 2 bases at J, with 13 bases between. Per germline, CDR1 SGHTA and CDR2 FQGNSA. The CDR3 has 15 residues. Here the CDR3 reads CASSLVGGAGNTIYF. The CDR3 DNA reads TGTGCCAGCAGCCTTGTTGGGGGTGCTGGAAACACCATATATTTT.

This sequence joins TRBV27 and TRBJ2-7, with 8 bases that match TRBD2. This CDR3 has 17 residues. Trimming removed 8 bases from V and 3 bases from J; junction bases left unmatched: 18. Germline CDR1 reads MNHEY; CDR2 reads SMNVEV (reference sequence). CDR3: CASAVWAPAGGLYEQYF. The CDR3 DNA reads TGTGCCAGCGCAGTTTGGGCCCCGGCGGGAGGCCTCTACGAGCAGTACTTC.

The V gene is TRBV6-1, the J gene TRBJ1-4; D is ambiguous. Trimming removed 4 bases at V and 8 bases at J, with 5 bases between. This CDR3 has 11 amino acids. Looked up from germline, CDR1 is MNHNS and CDR2 is SASEGT. The CDR3 sequence: CASSGREKLFF. The CDR3, as DNA: TGTGCCAGCAGTGGGCGGGAAAAACTGTTTTTT.

This clone has only a few counts. The V and J genes are TRBV4-1 and TRBJ2-7; TRBD2 agrees at 11 bases. Germline lookup yields CDR1 MGHRA and CDR2 YSYEKL. CDR3 length: 16 amino acids. V gave up 1 base and J gave up 0 bases; unmatched junction bases: 2. The CDR3 reads CASSQGTSGLSYEQYF. CDR3 in DNA: TGCGCCAGCAGCCAAGGGACTAGCGGGCTCTCCTACGAGCAGTACTTC.

The chain couples TRBV2 to TRBJ1-2; D unclear. Germline CDR1 reads SNHLY; CDR2 reads FYNNEI. CDR3 length: 11 residues. V was pared by 5 bases and J by 4 bases, with 5 bases between. In nucleotides, the CDR3 is TGTGCCAGCAGTCCGAGCTATGGCTACACCTTC. Protein sequence: CASSPSYGYTF.

This sequence joins TRBV2 and TRBJ2-5; maybe TRBD1 (5 bases). Between the trimmed V and J ends, which lost 3 bases and 0 bases, there was a span of 11 bases. The CDR3 has 15 amino acids. CDR1 and CDR2 from the germline V gene are SNHLY and FYNNEI. DNA of the CDR3: TGTGCCAGCAGTGACAGGGTATCGTACCAAGAGACCCAGTACTTC. It codes for CASSDRVSYQETQYF. Full variable domain (outside the CDR3, taken from reference TRBV2 and TRBJ2-5): EPEVTQTPSHQVTQMGQEVILRCVPISNHLYFYWYRQILGQKVEFLVSFYNNEISEKSEIFDDQFSVERPDGSNFTLKIRSTKLEDSAMYFCASSDRVSYQETQYFGPGTRLLVL.

The rearrangement uses TRBV19 and TRBJ2-5; 7 bases line up with TRBD2. CDR1 LNHDA and CDR2 SQIVND come from the germline V gene (reference sequence). The CDR3 is 13 amino acids. Trimming removed 7 bases from V and 0 bases from J; junction bases left unmatched: 2. The CDR3 is CASMGGYQETQYF. The CDR3, as DNA: TGTGCCAGTATGGGGGGGTACCAAGAGACCCAGTACTTC.

The V call is TRBV27, the J call TRBJ2-7; D may be TRBD1 or TRBD2 (5 bases each). The germline V gene has CDR1 MNHEY and CDR2 SMNVEV (reference sequence). V shed 4 bases and J shed 0 bases, with 13 bases lying between them. The CDR3 runs 15 residues. CDR3 sequence (DNA): TGTGCCAGCAGTTCCCAGAGGGGTTACTCCTACGAGCAGTACTTC. This codes for CASSSQRGYSYEQYF.

The V and J genes are TRBV18 and TRBJ1-5; the D is unclear. Per the germline V gene, CDR1 is KGHSH and CDR2 is LQKENI. This CDR3 spans 12 amino acids. Deletions cut 3 bases from V and 3 bases from J, with 3 bases between. The CDR3 region has the DNA TGTGCCAGCTCACCGTACAATCAGCCCCAGCATTTT. It translates to CASSPYNQPQHF.

J is TRBJ2-1 and V is TRBV7-6; 7 nucleotides line up with TRBD2. CDR1 is SGHVS, CDR2 FNYEAQ, per germline. This CDR3 has 19 residues. The ends lost 5 bases at V and 8 bases at J; junction bases unmatched: 24. In nucleotides, the CDR3 is TGTGCCAGCAGCGCCATCACCCCCTCCCCGGCGGCGGGAGTTTATGAGCAGTTCTTC. It is translated as CASSAITPSPAAGVYEQFF.

This clone appeared once. This rearrangement joins TRBV7-2 to TRBJ1-1; TRBD1 is a possible D gene (6 bases). The CDR3 covers 16 residues. Trimming removed 5 bases at V and 7 bases at J, with 23 bases between. Germline V gives CDR1 SGHTA, CDR2 FQGNSA. CDR3 sequence: CASSTQSGRGGGEAFF. DNA for the CDR3: TGTGCCAGCAGCACACAAAGCGGTAGGGGGGGCGGTGAAGCTTTCTTT.

The chain employs TRBV10-3 and TRBJ2-1; D is unresolved. This CDR3 is built from 15 residues. The V gene lost 4 bases and the J gene lost 4 bases, with 14 bases spanning the gap. Germline CDR1 reads ENHRY; CDR2 reads SYGVKD. The CDR3, as DNA: TGTGCCATCAGTGTCGGTACAGCAGGTTACAATGAGCAGTTCTTC. Encoded protein: CAISVGTAGYNEQFF.

The gene calls are TRBV27 and TRBJ1-2; TRBD1 is a possible D gene (6 bases). CDR3 length: 12 residues. V was cut by 5 bases and J by 7 bases, with 11 bases left in between. CDR1 is MNHEY and CDR2 is SMNVEV in the germline V gene (reference sequence). The CDR3 loop is CASSTQGIGYTF. For the CDR3, the DNA is TGTGCCAGCAGTACCCAGGGGATTGGCTACACCTTC.

V and J are TRBV18 and TRBJ2-2; 7 bases fit TRBD1. Per germline, CDR1 KGHSH and CDR2 LQKENI. V was clipped by 6 bases and J by 0 bases; unmatched bases: 1. The CDR3 is made up of 14 amino acids. The CDR3 loop is CASSGQTNTGELFF. CDR3 DNA: TGTGCCAGCTCGGGACAGACGAACACCGGGGAGCTGTTTTTT.

This chain uses TRBV7-9 with TRBJ2-7, with 7 bases identical to TRBD1. The V and J ends lost 3 bases and 2 bases, in that order; junction bases with no gene match: 4. The CDR3 runs to 14 residues. CDR1 is SEHNR, CDR2 FQNEAQ, per germline (reference sequence). The DNA of the CDR3 is TGTGCCAGCAGCTTTGGGACAGATACCTACGAGCAGTACTTC. This gives the protein CASSFGTDTYEQYF.